This record covers a single T cell receptor (beta chain). The entry originates in a study of identical twins. TCRdb ran MiXCR on the 5' RACE reads and lists one entry per CDR3 protein. The sample shows fewer than 650,000 distinct CDR3 sequences, approximately 10% of them seen only once. Between the trimmed V and J ends, which lost 0 bases and 1 base, there was a span of 10 bases. This CDR3 contains 15 residues. CDR1 and CDR2 (germline): LNHNV, YYDKDF (reference sequence). These data were also filed under a second study, of yellow fever vaccine responses in identical twins.

The chain combines TRBV15 with TRBJ2-7; D perhaps matches TRBD1 (6 bases). Sequenced sample: PBMCs. This TCR derives from a woman under 30 in good health. CDR3 bases: TGTGCCACCAGCAGAGATCGAGGGGGATCCTACGAGCAGTACTTC. The encoded protein is CATSRDRGGSYEQYF.